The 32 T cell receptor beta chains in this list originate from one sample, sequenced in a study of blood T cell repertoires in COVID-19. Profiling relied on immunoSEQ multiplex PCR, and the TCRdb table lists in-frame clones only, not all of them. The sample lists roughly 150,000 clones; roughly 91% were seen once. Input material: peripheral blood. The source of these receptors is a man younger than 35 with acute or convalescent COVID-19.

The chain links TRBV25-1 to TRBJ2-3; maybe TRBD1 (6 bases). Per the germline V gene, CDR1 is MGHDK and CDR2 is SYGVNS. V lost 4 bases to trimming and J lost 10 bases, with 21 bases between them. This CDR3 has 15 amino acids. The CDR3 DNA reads TGTGCCAGCAGTGGTTACTCCGGGACACCCCGACCGCAGTATTTT. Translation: CASSGYSGTPRPQYF.

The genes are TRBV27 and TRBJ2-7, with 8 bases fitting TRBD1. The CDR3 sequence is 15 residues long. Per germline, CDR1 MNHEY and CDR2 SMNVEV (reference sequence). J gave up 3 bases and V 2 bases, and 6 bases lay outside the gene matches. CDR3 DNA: TGTGCCAGCAGTTTAGGGACAGGACGTTACTACGAGCAGTACTTC. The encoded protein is CASSLGTGRYYEQYF.

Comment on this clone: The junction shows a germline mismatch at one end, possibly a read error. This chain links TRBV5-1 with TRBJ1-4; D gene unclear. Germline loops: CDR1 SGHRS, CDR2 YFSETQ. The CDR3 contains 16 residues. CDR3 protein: CASRFGRAEGNEKLFF. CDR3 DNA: TGCGCCAGCCGCTTTGGGAGGGCGGAGGGTAATGAAAAACTGTTTTTT. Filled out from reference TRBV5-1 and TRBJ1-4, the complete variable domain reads KAGVTQTPRYLIKTRGQQVTLSCSPISGHRSVSWYQQTPGQGLQFLFEYFSETQRNKGNFPGRFSGRQFSNSRSEMNVSTLELGDSALYLCASRFGRAEGNEKLFFGSGTQLSVL.

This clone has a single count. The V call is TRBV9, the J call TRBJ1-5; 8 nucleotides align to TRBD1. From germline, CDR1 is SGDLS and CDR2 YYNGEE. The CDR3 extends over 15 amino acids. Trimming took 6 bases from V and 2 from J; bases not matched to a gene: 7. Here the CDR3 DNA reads TGTGCCAGCACTCCAGGACAGGGTGGCAATCAGCCCCAGCATTTT. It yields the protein CASTPGQGGNQPQHF.

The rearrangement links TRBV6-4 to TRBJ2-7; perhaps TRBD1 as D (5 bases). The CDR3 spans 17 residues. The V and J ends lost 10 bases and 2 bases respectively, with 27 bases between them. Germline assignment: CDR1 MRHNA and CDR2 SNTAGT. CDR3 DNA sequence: TGTGCCACCCCTTTTCACGTAAGCCCCAGGGTTACCTACGAGCAGTACTTC. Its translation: CATPFHVSPRVTYEQYF.

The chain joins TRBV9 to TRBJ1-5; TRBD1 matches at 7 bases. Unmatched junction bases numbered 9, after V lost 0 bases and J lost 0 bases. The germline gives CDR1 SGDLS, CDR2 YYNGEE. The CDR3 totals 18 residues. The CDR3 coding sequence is TGTGCCAGCAGCGTAGGAGACAGGGTCGAATATAGCAATCAGCCCCAGCATTTT. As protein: CASSVGDRVEYSNQPQHF.

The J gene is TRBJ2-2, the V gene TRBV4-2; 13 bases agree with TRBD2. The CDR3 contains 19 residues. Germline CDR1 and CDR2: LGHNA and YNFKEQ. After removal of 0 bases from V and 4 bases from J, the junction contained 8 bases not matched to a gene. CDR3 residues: CASSQDVRLAGGPTGELFF. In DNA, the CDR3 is TGTGCCAGCAGCCAAGATGTGCGACTAGCGGGGGGCCCCACCGGGGAGCTGTTTTTT.

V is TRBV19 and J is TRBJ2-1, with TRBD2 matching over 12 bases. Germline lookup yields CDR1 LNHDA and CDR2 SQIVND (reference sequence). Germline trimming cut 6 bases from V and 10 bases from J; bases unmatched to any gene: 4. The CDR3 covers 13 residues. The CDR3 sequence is CASSGGLAGEQFF. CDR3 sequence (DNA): TGTGCCAGTAGCGGAGGACTAGCGGGGGAGCAGTTCTTC.

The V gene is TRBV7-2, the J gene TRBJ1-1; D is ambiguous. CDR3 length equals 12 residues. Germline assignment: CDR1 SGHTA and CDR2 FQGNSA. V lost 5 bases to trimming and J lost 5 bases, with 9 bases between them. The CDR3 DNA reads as TGTGCCAGCAGCATGTCAACAACTGAAGCTTTCTTT. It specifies CASSMSTTEAFF.

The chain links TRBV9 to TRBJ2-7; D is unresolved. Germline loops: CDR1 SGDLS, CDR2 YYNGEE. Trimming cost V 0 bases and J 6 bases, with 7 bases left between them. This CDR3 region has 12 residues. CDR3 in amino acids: CASSVEFGEQYF. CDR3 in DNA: TGTGCCAGCAGCGTAGAATTCGGCGAGCAGTACTTC.

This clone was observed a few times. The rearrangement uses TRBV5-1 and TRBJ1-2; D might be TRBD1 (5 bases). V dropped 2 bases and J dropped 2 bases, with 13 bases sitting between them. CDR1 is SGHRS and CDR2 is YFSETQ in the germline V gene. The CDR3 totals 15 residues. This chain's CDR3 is CASSFLGPGNYGYTF. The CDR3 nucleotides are TGCGCCAGCAGCTTCCTGGGGCCCGGAAACTATGGCTACACCTTC.

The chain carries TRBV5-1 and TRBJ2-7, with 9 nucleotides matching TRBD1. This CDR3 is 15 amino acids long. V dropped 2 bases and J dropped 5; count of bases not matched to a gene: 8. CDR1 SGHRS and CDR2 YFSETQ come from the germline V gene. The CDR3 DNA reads TGCGCCAGCAGCTTAATACAACAGGGGGCCGACGAGCAGTACTTC. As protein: CASSLIQQGADEQYF.

The CDR3 sequence is CASSPGQTSYEQYF. DNA for the CDR3: TGTGCCAGTAGCCCGGGACAGACATCCTACGAGCAGTACTTC. The chain carries TRBV19 and TRBJ2-7, with TRBD1 identical over 7 bases. V lost 6 bases, J lost 1 base, and 6 bases stayed unmatched. This CDR3 region has 14 residues. Germline CDR1 LNHDA, CDR2 SQIVND (reference sequence). Full variable domain (rest looked up from reference TRBV19 and TRBJ2-7): DGGITQSPKYLFRKEGQNVTLSCEQNLNHDAMYWYRQDPGQGLRLIYYSQIVNDFQKGDIAEGYSVSREKKESFPLTVTSAQKNPTAFYLCASSPGQTSYEQYFGPGTRLTVT.

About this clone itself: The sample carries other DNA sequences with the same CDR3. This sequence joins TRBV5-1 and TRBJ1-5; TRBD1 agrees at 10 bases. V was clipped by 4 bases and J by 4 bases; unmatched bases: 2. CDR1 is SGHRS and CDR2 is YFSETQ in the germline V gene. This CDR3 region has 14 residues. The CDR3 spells CASSQGQGNQPQHF. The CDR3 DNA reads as TGCGCCAGCAGCCAGGGACAGGGGAATCAGCCCCAGCATTTT. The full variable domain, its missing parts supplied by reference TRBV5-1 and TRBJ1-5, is KAGVTQTPRYLIKTRGQQVTLSCSPISGHRSVSWYQQTPGQGLQFLFEYFSETQRNKGNFPGRFSGRQFSNSRSEMNVSTLELGDSALYLCASSQGQGNQPQHFGDGTRLSIL.

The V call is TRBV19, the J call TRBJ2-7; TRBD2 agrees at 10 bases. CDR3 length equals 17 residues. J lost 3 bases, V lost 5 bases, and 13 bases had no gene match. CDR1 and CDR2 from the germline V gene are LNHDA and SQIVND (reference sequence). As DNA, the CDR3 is TGTGCCAGTAGTCGTCGACTAGCGGGCGCCACGTACTACGAGCAGTACTTC. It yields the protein CASSRRLAGATYYEQYF.

The CDR3 protein is CASSLGTGYSNQPQHF. CDR3 sequence (DNA): TGTGCCAGCAGCCTAGGGACAGGTTATAGCAATCAGCCCCAGCATTTT. The chain carries TRBV5-8 and TRBJ1-5; 8 bases are shared with TRBD1. Germline values: CDR1 SGHTS, CDR2 YDEGEE. The junction had 6 bases not matched to a gene; V was cut back by 4 bases and J by 0 bases. The CDR3 length is 16 residues.

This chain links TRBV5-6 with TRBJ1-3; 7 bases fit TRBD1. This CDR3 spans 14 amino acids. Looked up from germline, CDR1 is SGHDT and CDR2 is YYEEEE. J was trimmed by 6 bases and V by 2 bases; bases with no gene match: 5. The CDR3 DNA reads TGTGCCAGCAGCTTCGGGACAGTTGAAAACACCATATATTTT. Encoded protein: CASSFGTVENTIYF. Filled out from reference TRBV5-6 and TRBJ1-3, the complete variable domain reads DAGVTQSPTHLIKTRGQQVTLRCSPKSGHDTVSWYQQALGQGPQFIFQYYEEEERQRGNFPDRFSGHQFPNYSSELNVNALLLGDSALYLCASSFGTVENTIYFGEGSWLTVV.

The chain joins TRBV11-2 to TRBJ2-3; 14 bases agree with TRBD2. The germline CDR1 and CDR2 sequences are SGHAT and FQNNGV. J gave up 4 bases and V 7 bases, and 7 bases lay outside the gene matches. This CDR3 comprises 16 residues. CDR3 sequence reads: CASMTGTSGSPDTQYF. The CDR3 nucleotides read TGTGCCAGCATGACCGGGACTAGCGGGAGCCCAGATACGCAGTATTTT.

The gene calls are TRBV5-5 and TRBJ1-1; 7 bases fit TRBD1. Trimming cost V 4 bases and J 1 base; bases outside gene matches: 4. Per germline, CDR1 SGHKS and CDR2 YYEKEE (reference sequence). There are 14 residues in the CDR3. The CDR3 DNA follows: TGTGCCAGCAGCCCGGGACAGTCGAACACTGAAGCTTTCTTT. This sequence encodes CASSPGQSNTEAFF.

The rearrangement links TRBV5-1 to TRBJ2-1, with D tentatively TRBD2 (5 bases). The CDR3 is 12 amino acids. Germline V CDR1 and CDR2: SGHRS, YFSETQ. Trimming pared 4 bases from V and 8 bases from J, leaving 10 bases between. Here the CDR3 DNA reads TGCGCCAGCAGCCGTACGGAGGATGAGCAGTTCTTC. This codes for CASSRTEDEQFF.

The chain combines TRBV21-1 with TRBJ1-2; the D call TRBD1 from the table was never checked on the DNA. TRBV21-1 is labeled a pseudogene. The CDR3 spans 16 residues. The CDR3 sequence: CASSKVGTGKNYGYTF. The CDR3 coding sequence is TGTGCCAGCAGCAAAGTAGGGACAGGGAAGAACTATGGCTACACCTTC.

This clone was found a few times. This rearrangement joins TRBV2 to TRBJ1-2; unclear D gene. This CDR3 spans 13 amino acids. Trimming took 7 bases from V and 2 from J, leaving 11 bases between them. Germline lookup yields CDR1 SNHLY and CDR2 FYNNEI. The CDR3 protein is CASNSRWNYGYTF. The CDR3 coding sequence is TGTGCCAGCAACTCACGGTGGAACTATGGCTACACCTTC.

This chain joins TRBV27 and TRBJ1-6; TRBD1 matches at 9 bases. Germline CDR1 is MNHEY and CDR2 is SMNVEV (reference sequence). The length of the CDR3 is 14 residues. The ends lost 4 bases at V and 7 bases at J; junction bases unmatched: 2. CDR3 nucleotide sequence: TGTGCCAGCAGTTATGGGACAGGGAATTCACCCCTCCACTTT. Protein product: CASSYGTGNSPLHF.

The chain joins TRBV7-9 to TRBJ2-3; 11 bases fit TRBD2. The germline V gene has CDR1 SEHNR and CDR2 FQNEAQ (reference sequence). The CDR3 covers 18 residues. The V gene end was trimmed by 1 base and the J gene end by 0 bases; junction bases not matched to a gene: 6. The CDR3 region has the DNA TGTGCCAGCAGCTTAGGCTCTAGCGGGAGGCCCAGCACAGATACGCAGTATTTT. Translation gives CASSLGSSGRPSTDTQYF.

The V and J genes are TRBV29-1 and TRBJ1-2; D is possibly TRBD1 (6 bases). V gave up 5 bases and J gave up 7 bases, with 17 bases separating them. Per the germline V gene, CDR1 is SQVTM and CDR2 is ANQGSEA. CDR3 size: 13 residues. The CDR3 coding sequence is TGCAGCGTTAGTCCCAATTTAGGGGGTGGCTACACCTTC. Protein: CSVSPNLGGGYTF.

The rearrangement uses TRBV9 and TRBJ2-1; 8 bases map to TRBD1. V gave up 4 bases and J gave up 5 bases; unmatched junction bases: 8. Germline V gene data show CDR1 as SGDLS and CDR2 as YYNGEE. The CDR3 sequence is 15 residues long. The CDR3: CASSPRDRNDNEQFF. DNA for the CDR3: TGTGCCAGCAGCCCCCGGGACAGGAATGACAATGAGCAGTTCTTC.

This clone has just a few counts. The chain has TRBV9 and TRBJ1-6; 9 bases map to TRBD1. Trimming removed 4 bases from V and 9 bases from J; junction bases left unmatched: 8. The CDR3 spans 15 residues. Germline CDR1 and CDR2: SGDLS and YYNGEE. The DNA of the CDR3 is TGTGCCAGCAGCCCCTGGACAGGGGAGAGTTCACCCCTCCACTTT. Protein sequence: CASSPWTGESSPLHF. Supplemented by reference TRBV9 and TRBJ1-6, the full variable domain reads DSGVTQTPKHLITATGQRVTLRCSPRSGDLSVYWYQQSLDQGLQFLIQYYNGEERAKGNILERFSAQQFPDLHSELNLSSLELGDSALYFCASSPWTGESSPLHFGNGTRLTVT.

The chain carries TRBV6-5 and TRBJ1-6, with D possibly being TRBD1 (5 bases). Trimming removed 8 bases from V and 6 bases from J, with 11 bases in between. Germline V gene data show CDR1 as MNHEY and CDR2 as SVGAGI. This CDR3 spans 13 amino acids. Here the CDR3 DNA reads TGTGCCAGCTGGCGGGACTTTAATTCACCCCTCCACTTT. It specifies CASWRDFNSPLHF.

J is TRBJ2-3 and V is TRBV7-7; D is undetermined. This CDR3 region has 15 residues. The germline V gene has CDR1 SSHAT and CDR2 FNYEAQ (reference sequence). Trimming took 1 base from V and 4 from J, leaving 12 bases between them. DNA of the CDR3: TGTGCCAGCAGCTTAGTGCTTTCTCGGGCAGATACGCAGTATTTT. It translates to CASSLVLSRADTQYF.

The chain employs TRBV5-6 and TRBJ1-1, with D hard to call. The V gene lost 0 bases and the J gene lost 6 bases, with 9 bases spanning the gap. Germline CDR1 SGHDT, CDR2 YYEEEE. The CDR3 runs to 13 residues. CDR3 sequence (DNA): TGTGCCAGCAGCTTGGGAGGGTATTCTGAAGCTTTCTTT. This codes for CASSLGGYSEAFF.

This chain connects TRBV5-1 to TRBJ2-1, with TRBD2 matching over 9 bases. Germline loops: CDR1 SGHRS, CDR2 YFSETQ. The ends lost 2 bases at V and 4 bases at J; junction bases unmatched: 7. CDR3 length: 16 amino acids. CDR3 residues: CASSLERGVIYNEQFF. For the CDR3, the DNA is TGCGCCAGCAGCTTAGAGCGGGGGGTGATTTACAATGAGCAGTTCTTC.

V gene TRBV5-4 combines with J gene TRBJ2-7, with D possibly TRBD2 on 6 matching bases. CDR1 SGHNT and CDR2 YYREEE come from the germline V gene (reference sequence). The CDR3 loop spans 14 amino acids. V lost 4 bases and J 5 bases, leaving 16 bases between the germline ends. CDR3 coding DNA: TGTGCCAGCAGCGCGGGACTTCCTGGGAACGAGCAGTACTTC. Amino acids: CASSAGLPGNEQYF.